These 9 T cell receptor beta chains were all obtained from the same sample, sequenced in a study of T-cell memory formation after mild COVID-19. TCRdb ran MiXCR on the 5' RACE reads and lists one entry per CDR3 protein. The profile shows 300,000 to 350,000 distinct CDR3 sequences, 14% of them singletons. Sequenced: PBMCs or a T cell subset sorted from them (not recorded which). Receptors were obtained from a man younger than 30 who had mild COVID-19 (a few samples of this study predate the infection). Cell type and time point are not known.

This clonotype was detected only a few times. CDR3 nucleotide sequence: TGTGCCAGCAGTTGGACGAACCAGAACACTGAAGCTTTCTTT. Translating gives CASSWTNQNTEAFF. The chain links TRBV6-5 to TRBJ1-1, with no clear D. The CDR3 runs to 14 residues. From germline, CDR1 is MNHEY and CDR2 SVGAGI. V lost 4 bases, J lost 1 base, and 10 bases lay in between.

J is TRBJ2-3 and V is TRBV24-1; D remains ambiguous. Deletions cut 3 bases from V and 2 bases from J, with 5 bases between. The CDR3 covers 13 residues. Germline loops: CDR1 KGHDR, CDR2 SFDVKD. The CDR3 nucleotides are TGTGCCACCAGTGATGGTAACACAGATACGCAGTATTTT. This translates into CATSDGNTDTQYF.

The chain's CDR3 is CASSLGQISTSYNEQFF. Here the CDR3 DNA reads TGCGCCAGCAGCTTGGGGCAGATTTCCACATCCTACAATGAGCAGTTCTTC. V usage is TRBV5-1 and J usage is TRBJ2-1, with D unclear. The CDR3 length is 17 residues. In germline, CDR1 is SGHRS, CDR2 YFSETQ. V was shortened by 0 bases and J by 1 base, with 14 bases between the two germline ends.

This clonotype was picked up a small number of times. The chain carries TRBV5-1 and TRBJ2-7; D tentatively fits TRBD1 or TRBD2 (5 bases each). Germline V CDR1 and CDR2: SGHRS, YFSETQ. The V and J ends lost 4 bases and 2 bases respectively, with 25 bases between them. The CDR3 consists of 18 residues. CDR3 DNA sequence: TGCGCCAGCAGCCCACTTCCTGGGACCGAATACGGGGCCTACGAGCAGTACTTC. Translation gives CASSPLPGTEYGAYEQYF.

The rearrangement links TRBV20-1 to TRBJ2-1; TRBD2 might be the D (6 bases). The CDR3 has 13 amino acids. The V and J ends lost 0 bases and 8 bases respectively, with 11 bases between them. Germline V gives CDR1 DFQATT, CDR2 SNEGSKA (reference sequence). As DNA, the CDR3 is TGCAGTGCTAGAGATCCGTGGGGGGATGAGCAGTTCTTC. The encoded protein is CSARDPWGDEQFF.

The chain uses TRBV12-5 and TRBJ2-5; 7 bases are shared with TRBD2. V shed 6 bases, J shed 1 base, and the junction held 2 bases outside the gene matches. Germline values: CDR1 LGHNT, CDR2 FRNRAP. There are 13 residues in the CDR3. The CDR3 loop is CASGSSGQETQYF. The CDR3 coding sequence is TGTGCTAGTGGCTCTAGCGGCCAAGAGACCCAGTACTTC.

The genes are TRBV4-1 and TRBJ1-1; TRBD1 might be the D (5 bases). There are 12 residues in the CDR3. Trimming removed 0 bases at V and 6 bases at J, with 5 bases between. Germline values: CDR1 MGHRA, CDR2 YSYEKL. CDR3 nucleotides: TGCGCCAGCAGCCAAGACAGGGCTGAAGCTTTCTTT. Its protein product is CASSQDRAEAFF.

There are a few counts of this clonotype. The chain has TRBV7-2 and TRBJ1-2, with a weak D call TRBD1 (5 bases). The CDR3 consists of 16 residues. Trimming stripped 4 bases from V and 8 bases from J, with 23 bases between. The germline gives CDR1 SGHTA, CDR2 FQGNSA. The CDR3 here is CASSSLVRQPPLGYTF. The CDR3 coding sequence is TGTGCCAGCAGCTCCTTAGTCAGACAGCCCCCACTGGGCTACACCTTC.

The chain links TRBV19 to TRBJ2-5; D may be TRBD1 or TRBD2 (5 bases each). Per germline, CDR1 LNHDA and CDR2 SQIVND (reference sequence). With 3 bases removed from V and 2 bases from J, the gap between germline ends came to 7 bases. The length of the CDR3 is 13 residues. As DNA, the CDR3 is TGTGCCAGTAGTATTGGGGGACAAGAGACCCAGTACTTC. This encodes CASSIGGQETQYF.